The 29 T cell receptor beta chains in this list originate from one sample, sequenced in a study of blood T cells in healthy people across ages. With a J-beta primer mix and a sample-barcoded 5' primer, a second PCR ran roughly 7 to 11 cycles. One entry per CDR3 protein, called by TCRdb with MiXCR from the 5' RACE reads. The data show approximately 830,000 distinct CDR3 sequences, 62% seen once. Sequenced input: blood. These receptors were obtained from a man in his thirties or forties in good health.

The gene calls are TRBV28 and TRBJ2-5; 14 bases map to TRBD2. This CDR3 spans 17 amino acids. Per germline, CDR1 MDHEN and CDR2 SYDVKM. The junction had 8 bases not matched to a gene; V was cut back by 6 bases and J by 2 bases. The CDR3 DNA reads TGTGCCAGCAGCTCCGGGACTAGCGGGAGCGGGCAAGAGACCCAGTACTTC. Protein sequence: CASSSGTSGSGQETQYF.

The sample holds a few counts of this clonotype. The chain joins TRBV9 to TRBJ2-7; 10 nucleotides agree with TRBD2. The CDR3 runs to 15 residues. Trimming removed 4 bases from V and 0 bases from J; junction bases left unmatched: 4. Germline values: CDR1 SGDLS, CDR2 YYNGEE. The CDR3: CASSSSGGLSYEQYF. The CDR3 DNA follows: TGTGCCAGCAGCTCTAGCGGGGGCCTCTCCTACGAGCAGTACTTC.

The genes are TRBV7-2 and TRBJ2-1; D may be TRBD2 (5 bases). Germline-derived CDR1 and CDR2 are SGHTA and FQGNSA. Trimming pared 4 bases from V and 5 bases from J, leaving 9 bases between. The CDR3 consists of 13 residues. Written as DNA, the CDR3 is TGTGCCAGCAGCTACAGAGGGAACAATGAGCAGTTCTTC. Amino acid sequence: CASSYRGNNEQFF.

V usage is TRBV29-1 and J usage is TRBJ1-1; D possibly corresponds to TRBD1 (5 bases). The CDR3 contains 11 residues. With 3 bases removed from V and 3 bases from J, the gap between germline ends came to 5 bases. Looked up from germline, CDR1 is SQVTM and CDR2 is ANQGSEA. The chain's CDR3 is CSVEGDTEAFF. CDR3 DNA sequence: TGCAGCGTTGAGGGGGACACTGAAGCTTTCTTT.

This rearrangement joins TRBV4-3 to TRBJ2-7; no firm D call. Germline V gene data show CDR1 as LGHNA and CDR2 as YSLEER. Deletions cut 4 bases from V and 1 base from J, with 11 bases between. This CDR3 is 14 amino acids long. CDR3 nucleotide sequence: TGCGCCAGCAGCCCTCAAGAGTTATCCTACGAGCAGTACTTC. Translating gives CASSPQELSYEQYF.

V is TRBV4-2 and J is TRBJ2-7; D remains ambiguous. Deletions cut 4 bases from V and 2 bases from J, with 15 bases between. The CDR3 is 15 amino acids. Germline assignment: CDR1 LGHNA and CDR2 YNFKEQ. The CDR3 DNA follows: TGTGCCAGCAGCCCCAGTGCTTCAACTACCTACGAGCAGTACTTC. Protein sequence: CASSPSASTTYEQYF.

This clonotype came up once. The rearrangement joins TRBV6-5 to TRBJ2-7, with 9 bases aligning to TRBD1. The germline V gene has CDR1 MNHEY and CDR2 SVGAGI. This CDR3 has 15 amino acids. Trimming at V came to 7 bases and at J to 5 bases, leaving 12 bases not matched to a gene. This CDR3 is CASTEYETGGHEQYF. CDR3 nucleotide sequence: TGTGCCAGCACCGAGTATGAGACAGGGGGACACGAGCAGTACTTC.

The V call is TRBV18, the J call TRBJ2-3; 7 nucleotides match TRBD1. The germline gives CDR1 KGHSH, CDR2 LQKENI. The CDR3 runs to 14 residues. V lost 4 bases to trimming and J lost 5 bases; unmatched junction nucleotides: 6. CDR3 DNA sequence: TGTGCCAGCTCACGGGCAGGGGGAATAGATACGCAGTATTTT. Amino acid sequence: CASSRAGGIDTQYF.

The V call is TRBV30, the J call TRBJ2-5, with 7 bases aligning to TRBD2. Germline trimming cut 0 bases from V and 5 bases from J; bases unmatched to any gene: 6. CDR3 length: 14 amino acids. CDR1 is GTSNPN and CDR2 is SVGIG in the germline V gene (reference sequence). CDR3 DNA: TGTGCCTGGAGTGTACCAGCGGGGACCGAGACCCAGTACTTC. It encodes CAWSVPAGTETQYF.

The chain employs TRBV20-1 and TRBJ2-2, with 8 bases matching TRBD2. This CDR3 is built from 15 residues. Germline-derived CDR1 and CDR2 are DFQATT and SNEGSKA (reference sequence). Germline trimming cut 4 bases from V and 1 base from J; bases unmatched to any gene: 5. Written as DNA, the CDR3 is TGCAGTGCTATACTAGCGGCTAAGAACACCGGGGAGCTGTTTTTT. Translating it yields CSAILAAKNTGELFF.

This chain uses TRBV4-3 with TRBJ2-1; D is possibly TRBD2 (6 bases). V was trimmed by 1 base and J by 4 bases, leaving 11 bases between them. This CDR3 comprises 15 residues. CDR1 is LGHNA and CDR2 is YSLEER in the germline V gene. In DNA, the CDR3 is TGCGCCAGCAGCCAAGGCGGGACTCTGTACAATGAGCAGTTCTTC. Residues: CASSQGGTLYNEQFF.

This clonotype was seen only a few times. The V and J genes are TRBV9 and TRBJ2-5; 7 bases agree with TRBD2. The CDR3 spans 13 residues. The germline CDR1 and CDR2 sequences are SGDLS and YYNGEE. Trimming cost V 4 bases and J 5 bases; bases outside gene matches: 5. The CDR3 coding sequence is TGTGCCAGCAGCCCCGGTAGCGGGGAGACCCAGTACTTC. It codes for CASSPGSGETQYF.

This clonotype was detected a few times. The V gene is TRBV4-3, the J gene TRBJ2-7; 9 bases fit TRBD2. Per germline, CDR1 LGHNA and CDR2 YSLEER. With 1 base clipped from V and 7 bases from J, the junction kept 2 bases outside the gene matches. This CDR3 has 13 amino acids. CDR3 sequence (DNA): TGCGCCAGCAGCCAAGTAGCGGGGGAAGAGCAGTACTTC. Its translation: CASSQVAGEEQYF.

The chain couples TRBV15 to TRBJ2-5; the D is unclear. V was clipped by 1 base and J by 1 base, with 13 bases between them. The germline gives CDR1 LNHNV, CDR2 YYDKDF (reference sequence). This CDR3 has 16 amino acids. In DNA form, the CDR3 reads TGTGCCACCAGCAGAGTCGGCAGGCAACTCCAAGAGACCCAGTACTTC. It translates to CATSRVGRQLQETQYF.

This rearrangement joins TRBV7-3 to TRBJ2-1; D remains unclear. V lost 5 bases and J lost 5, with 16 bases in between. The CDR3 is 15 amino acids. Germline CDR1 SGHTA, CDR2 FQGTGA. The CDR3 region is CASSPFGRLNNEQFF. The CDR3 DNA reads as TGTGCCAGCAGCCCCTTCGGGCGATTGAACAATGAGCAGTTCTTC. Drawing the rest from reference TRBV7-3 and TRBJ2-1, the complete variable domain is GAGVSQTPSNKVTEKGKYVELRCDPISGHTALYWYRQSLGQGPEFLIYFQGTGAADDSGLPNDRFFAVRPEGSVSTLKIQRTERGDSAVYLCASSPFGRLNNEQFFGPGTRLTVL.

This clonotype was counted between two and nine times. CDR3 bases: TGTGCCAGCAGTCTTAACCCCGGGACAGGAGTAGACGAGCAGTACTTC. It specifies CASSLNPGTGVDEQYF. The chain combines TRBV28 with TRBJ2-7; 8 bases are a match to TRBD1. The CDR3 totals 16 residues. J was trimmed by 5 bases and V by 5 bases; bases with no gene match: 14. Germline loops: CDR1 MDHEN, CDR2 SYDVKM.

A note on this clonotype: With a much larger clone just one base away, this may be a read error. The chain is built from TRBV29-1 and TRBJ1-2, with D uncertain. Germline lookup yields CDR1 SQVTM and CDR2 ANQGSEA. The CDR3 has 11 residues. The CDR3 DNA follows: TGCAGCGCTGAAGAGACGGCGGGCTACACCTTC. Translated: CSAEETAGYTF.

The CDR3 nucleotides are TGCAGTGCTAGCCTAGCGGGGGGGCTGGAAGAGACCCAGTACTTC. Translated, it gives CSASLAGGLEETQYF. This chain uses TRBV20-1 with TRBJ2-5; 12 nucleotides line up with TRBD2. The V and J ends lost 3 bases and 3 bases, in that order; junction bases with no gene match: 5. The CDR3 is made up of 15 amino acids. Germline lookup yields CDR1 DFQATT and CDR2 SNEGSKA (reference sequence).

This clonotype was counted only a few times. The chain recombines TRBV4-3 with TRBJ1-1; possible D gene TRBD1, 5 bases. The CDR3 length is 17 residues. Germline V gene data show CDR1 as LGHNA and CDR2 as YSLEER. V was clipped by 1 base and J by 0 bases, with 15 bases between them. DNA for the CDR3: TGCGCCAGCAGCCAAGCTCAGAGGGACCCCATGAACACTGAAGCTTTCTTT. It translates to CASSQAQRDPMNTEAFF.

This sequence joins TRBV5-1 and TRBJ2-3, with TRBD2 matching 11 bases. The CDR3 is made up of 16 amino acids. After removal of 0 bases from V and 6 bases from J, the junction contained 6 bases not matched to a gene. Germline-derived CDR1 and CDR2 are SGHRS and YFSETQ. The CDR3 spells CASSLGASGGMDTQYF. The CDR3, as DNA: TGCGCCAGCAGCTTGGGCGCTAGCGGGGGGATGGATACGCAGTATTTT.

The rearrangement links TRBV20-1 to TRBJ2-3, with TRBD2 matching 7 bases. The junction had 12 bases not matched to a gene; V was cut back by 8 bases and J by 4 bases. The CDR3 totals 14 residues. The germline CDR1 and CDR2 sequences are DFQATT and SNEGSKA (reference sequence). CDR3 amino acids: CSPWAGRVADTQYF. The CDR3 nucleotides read TGCAGTCCTTGGGCGGGGAGGGTGGCAGATACGCAGTATTTT.

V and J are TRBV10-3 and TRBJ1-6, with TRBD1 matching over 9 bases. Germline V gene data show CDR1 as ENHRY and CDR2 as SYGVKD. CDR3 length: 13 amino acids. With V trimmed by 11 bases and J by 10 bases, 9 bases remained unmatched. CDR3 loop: CAVRTGEGSPLHF. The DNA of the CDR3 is TGTGCCGTGAGGACAGGGGAGGGATCACCCCTCCACTTT.

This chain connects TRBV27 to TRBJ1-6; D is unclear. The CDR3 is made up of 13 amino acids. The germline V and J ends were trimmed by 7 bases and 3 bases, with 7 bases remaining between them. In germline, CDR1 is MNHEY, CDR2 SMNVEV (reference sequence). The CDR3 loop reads CASTGDYNSPLHF. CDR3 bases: TGTGCCAGCACTGGTGACTATAATTCACCCCTCCACTTT.

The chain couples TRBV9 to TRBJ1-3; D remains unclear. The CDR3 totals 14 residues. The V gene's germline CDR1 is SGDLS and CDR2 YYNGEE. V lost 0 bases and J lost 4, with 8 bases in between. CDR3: CASSVASTGNTIYF. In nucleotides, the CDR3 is TGTGCCAGCAGCGTAGCTAGTACCGGAAACACCATATATTTT. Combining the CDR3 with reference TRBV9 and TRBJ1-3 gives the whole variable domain DSGVTQTPKHLITATGQRVTLRCSPRSGDLSVYWYQQSLDQGLQFLIQYYNGEERAKGNILERFSAQQFPDLHSELNLSSLELGDSALYFCASSVASTGNTIYFGEGSWLTVV.

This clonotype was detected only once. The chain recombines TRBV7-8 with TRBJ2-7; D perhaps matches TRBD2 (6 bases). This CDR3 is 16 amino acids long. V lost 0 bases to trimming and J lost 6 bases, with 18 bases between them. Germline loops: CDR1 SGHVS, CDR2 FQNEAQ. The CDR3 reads CASSLALAAGVSEQYF. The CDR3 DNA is TGTGCCAGCAGCTTAGCGTTAGCGGCAGGAGTCTCCGAGCAGTACTTC.

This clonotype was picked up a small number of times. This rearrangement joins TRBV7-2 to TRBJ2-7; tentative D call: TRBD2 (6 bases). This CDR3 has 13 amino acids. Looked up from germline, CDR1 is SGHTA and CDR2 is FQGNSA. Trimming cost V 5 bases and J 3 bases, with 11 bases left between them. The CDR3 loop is CASSTSGDYEQYF. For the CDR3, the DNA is TGTGCCAGCAGCACCTCGGGGGACTACGAGCAGTACTTC.

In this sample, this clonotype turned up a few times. CDR3 residues: CASSYSIATDTQYF. As DNA, the CDR3 is TGTGCCAGCAGTTACTCAATCGCTACAGATACGCAGTATTTT. The chain recombines TRBV6-6 with TRBJ2-3; D not certain. V lost 0 bases and J lost 3, with 7 bases in between. This CDR3 spans 14 amino acids. In germline, CDR1 is MNHNY, CDR2 SVGAGI (reference sequence).

In DNA, the CDR3 is TGTGCCAGCAGTTCTCCGGCAGGTCCTTCCCTGGGTACGCAGTATTTT. Amino acid sequence: CASSSPAGPSLGTQYF. This rearrangement joins TRBV28 to TRBJ2-3; no definite D call. V was trimmed by 4 bases and J by 8 bases, leaving 22 bases between them. This CDR3 contains 16 residues. CDR1 is MDHEN and CDR2 is SYDVKM in the germline V gene.

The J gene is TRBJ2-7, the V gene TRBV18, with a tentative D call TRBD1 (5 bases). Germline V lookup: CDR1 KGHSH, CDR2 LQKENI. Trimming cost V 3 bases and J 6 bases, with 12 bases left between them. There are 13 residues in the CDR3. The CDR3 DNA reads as TGTGCCAGCTCACCTACAGGTTGGGGCGAGCAGTACTTC. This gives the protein CASSPTGWGEQYF.